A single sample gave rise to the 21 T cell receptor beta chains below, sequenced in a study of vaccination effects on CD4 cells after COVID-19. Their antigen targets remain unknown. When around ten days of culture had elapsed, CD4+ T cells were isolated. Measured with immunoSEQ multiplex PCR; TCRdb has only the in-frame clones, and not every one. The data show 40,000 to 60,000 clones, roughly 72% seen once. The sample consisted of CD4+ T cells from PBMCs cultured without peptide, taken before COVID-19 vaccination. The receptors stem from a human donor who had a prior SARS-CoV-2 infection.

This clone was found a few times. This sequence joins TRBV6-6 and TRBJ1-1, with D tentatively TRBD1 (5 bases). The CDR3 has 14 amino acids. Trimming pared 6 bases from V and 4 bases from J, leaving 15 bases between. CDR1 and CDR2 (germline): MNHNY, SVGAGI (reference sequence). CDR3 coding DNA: TGTGCCAGCAGCCGCCAGGGTTTGTTCACTGAAGCTTTCTTT. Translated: CASSRQGLFTEAFF.

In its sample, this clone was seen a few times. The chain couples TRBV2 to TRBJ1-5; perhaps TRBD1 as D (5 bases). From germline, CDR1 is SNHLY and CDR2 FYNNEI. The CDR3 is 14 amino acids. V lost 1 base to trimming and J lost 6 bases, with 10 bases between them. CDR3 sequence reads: CASSEVQAGQPQHF. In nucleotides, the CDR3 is TGTGCCAGCAGTGAAGTACAGGCGGGTCAGCCCCAGCATTTT.

CDR3 residues: CATSGQVGQPQHF. The CDR3 coding sequence is TGTGCCACCAGTGGCCAGGTCGGTCAGCCCCAGCATTTT. This chain joins TRBV24-1 and TRBJ1-5; D unresolved. The V gene lost 5 bases and the J gene lost 6 bases, with 10 bases spanning the gap. Germline CDR1 is KGHDR and CDR2 is SFDVKD. The CDR3 is made up of 13 amino acids.

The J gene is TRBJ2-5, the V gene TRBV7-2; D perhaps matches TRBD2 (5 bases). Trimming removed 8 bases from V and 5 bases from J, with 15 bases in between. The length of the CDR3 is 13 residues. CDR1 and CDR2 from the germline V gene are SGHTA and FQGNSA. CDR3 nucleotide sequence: TGTGCCAGCCAAAGGGAGTTGGGGGAGACCCAGTACTTC. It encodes CASQRELGETQYF.

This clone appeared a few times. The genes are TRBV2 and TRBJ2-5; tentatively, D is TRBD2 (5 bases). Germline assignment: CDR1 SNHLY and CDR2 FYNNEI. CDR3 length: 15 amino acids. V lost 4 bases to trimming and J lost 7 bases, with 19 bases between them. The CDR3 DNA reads TGTGCCAGCAGTGTCTTTGCCGGGGTCGAAGGGACCCAGTACTTC. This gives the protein CASSVFAGVEGTQYF.

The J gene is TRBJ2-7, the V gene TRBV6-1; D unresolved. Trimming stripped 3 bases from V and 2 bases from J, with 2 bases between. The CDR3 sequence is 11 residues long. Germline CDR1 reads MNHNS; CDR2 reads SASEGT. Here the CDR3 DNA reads TGTGCCAGCAGTGAGGCCTACGAGCAGTACTTC. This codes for CASSEAYEQYF.

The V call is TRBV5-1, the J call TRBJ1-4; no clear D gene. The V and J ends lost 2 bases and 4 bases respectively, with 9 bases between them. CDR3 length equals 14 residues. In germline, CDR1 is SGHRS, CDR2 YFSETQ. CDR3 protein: CASSLQSNNEKLFF. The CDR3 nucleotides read TGCGCCAGCAGCTTACAGAGTAATAATGAAAAACTGTTTTTT.

The CDR3 loop reads CASSVVRGLQYTQYF. The CDR3 DNA is TGTGCCAGCAGCGTAGTGCGGGGTCTCCAGTATACGCAGTATTTT. This rearrangement joins TRBV9 to TRBJ2-3; TRBD2 might be the D (6 bases). The V end lost 0 bases, the J end lost 7 bases, and 15 bases lay between the germline ends. CDR3 length equals 15 residues. Germline V gene sequence: CDR1 SGDLS, CDR2 YYNGEE.

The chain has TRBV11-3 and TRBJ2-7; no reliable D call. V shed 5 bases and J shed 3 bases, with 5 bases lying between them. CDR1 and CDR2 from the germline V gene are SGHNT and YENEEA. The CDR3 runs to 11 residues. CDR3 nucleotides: TGTGCCAGCAGCGCAAACTACGAGCAGTACTTC. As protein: CASSANYEQYF.

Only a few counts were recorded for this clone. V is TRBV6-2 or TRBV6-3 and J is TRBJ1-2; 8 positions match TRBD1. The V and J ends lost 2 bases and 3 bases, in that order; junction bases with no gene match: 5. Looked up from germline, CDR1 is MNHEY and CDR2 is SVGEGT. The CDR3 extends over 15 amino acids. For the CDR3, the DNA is TGTGCCAGCAGTTACGTTCCGGGACAGGACTATGGCTACACCTTC. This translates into CASSYVPGQDYGYTF.

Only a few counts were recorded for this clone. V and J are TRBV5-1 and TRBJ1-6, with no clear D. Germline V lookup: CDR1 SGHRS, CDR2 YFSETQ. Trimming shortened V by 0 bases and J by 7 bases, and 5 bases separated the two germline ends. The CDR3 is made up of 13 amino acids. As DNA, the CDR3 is TGCGCCAGCAGCTTGGCCAGAAATTCACCCCTCCACTTT. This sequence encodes CASSLARNSPLHF. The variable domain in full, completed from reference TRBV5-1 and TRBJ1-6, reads KAGVTQTPRYLIKTRGQQVTLSCSPISGHRSVSWYQQTPGQGLQFLFEYFSETQRNKGNFPGRFSGRQFSNSRSEMNVSTLELGDSALYLCASSLARNSPLHFGNGTRLTVT.

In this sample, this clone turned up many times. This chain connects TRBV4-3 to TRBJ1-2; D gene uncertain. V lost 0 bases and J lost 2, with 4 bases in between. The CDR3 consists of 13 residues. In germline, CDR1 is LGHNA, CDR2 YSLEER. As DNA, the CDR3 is TGCGCCAGCAGCCAAGATCACAACTATGGCTACACCTTC. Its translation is CASSQDHNYGYTF.

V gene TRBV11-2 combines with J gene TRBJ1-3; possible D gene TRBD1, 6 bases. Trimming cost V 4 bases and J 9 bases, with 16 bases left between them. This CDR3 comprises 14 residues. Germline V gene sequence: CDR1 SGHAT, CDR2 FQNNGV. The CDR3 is CASSSSSGGPTIYF. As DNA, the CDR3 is TGTGCCAGCAGCTCCTCCTCCGGGGGGCCCACCATATATTTT.

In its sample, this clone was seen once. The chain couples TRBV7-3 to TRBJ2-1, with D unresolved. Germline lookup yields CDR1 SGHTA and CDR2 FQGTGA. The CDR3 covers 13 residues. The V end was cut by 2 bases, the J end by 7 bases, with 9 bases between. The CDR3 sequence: CASSLGMSNEQFF. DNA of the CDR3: TGTGCCAGCAGCTTAGGTATGTCAAATGAGCAGTTCTTC.

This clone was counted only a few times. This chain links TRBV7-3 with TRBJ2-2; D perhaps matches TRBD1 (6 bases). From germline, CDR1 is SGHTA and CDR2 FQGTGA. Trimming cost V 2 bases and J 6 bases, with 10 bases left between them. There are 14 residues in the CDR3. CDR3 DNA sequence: TGTGCCAGCAGCTTAGGGGCAGGGGCCGGGGAGCTGTTTTTT. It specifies CASSLGAGAGELFF. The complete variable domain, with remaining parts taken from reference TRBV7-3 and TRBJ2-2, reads GAGVSQTPSNKVTEKGKYVELRCDPISGHTALYWYRQSLGQGPEFLIYFQGTGAADDSGLPNDRFFAVRPEGSVSTLKIQRTERGDSAVYLCASSLGAGAGELFFGEGSRLTVL.

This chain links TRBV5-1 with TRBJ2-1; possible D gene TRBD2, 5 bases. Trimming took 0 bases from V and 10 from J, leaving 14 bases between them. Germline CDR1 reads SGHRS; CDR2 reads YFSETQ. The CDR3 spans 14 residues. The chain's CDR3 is CASSLGLTSGEQFF. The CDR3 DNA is TGCGCCAGCAGCTTGGGACTTACTTCGGGGGAGCAGTTCTTC.

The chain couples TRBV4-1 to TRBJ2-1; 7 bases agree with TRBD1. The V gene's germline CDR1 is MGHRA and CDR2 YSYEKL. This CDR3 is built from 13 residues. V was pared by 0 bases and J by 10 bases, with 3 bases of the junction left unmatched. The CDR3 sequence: CASSQDGDREQFF. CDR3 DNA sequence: TGCGCCAGCAGCCAAGATGGGGACAGAGAGCAGTTCTTC.

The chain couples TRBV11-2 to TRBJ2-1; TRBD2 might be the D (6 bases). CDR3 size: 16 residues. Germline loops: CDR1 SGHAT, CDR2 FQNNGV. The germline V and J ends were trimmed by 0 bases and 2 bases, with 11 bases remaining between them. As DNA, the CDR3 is TGTGCCAGCAGCTTAGATATTGCGGGGCCCTACAATGAGCAGTTCTTC. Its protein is CASSLDIAGPYNEQFF.

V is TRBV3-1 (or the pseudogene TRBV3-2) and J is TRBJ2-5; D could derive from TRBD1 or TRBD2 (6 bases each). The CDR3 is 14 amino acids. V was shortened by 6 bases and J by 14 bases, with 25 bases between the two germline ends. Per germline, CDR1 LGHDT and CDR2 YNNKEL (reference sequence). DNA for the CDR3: TGTGCCAGCAGGTATGACAGCAGGAGGGGGTCATACTACTTC. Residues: CASRYDSRRGSYYF.

This chain's CDR3 is CASSLRGGRAYNEQFF. The CDR3 DNA follows: TGTGCCAGCAGCTTAAGGGGCGGGAGGGCCTACAATGAGCAGTTCTTC. The chain carries TRBV11-1 and TRBJ2-1; 9 bases line up with TRBD2. Germline V gene data show CDR1 as SGHAT and CDR2 as FQDESV (reference sequence). The junction had 4 bases not matched to a gene; V was cut back by 2 bases and J by 2 bases. The CDR3 has 16 amino acids.

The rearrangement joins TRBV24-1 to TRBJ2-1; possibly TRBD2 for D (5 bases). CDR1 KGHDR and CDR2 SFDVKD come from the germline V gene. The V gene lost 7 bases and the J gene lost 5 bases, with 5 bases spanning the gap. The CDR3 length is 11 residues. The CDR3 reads CATRRDNEQFF. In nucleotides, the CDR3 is TGTGCCACCAGGAGGGACAATGAGCAGTTCTTC.